This is a list of T cell receptor beta chains from one sample in a study of T-cell reconstitution after alpha-beta-depleted transplantation in children. MiXCR, run by TCRdb on the PCR reads, gives a single entry per CDR3 protein. The sample records approximately 45,000 distinct CDR3 sequences, about 50% being singletons. This material consisted of peripheral blood, taken before TCRalphabeta/CD19-depleted stem cell transplant. The receptors stem from a boy under two years old with SCID, due to receive a stem cell transplant. The CDR3 runs from the conserved cysteine through the conserved F or W. D genes are given only for firm matches. The size entry is marked missing in some rows and otherwise reads once, few, many or a size class.

d_gene | j_gene | abundance | v_gene | CDR3aa | CDR3nt
- | TRBJ1-4 | - | TRBV12-3/TRBV12-4 | CASSFTGSEKLFF | TGTGCCAGCAGTTTTACAGGGAGTGAAAAACTGTTTTTT
- | TRBJ1-1 | once | TRBV7-9 | CASSLGSGNTEAFF | TGTGCCAGCAGCTTAGGTTCCGGGAACACTGAAGCTTTCTTT
- | TRBJ2-3 | - | TRBV7-6 | CASSSRRGAHTDTQYF | TGTGCCAGCAGCTCGAGACGGGGGGCCCACACAGATACGCAGTATTTT
- | TRBJ1-5 | - | TRBV15 | CATSRDSGPQPQHF | TGTGCCACCAGCAGAGATTCGGGTCCTCAGCCCCAGCATTTT
- | TRBJ2-3 | few | TRBV20-1 | CSANPTAIDTQYF | TGCAGTGCCAACCCCACGGCGATAGATACGCAGTATTTT
- | TRBJ2-7 | - | TRBV20-1 | CSARDEGGPRPYEQYF | TGCAGTGCTAGAGATGAGGGGGGACCCCGACCCTACGAGCAGTACTTC
- | TRBJ1-2 | few | TRBV5-1 | CASSLTAGERRTF | TGCGCCAGCAGCTTAACCGCAGGGGAGAGAAGGACCTTC
- | TRBJ1-1 | - | TRBV2 | CASSGSGTEVINTEAFF | TGTGCCAGCAGCGGCTCCGGGACGGAGGTGATTAACACTGAAGCTTTCTTT
TRBD1 | TRBJ1-2 | - | TRBV13 | CASSSSETGGREDYTF | TGTGCCAGCAGCTCATCCGAGACAGGGGGCAGGGAAGACTACACCTTC
TRBD2 | TRBJ2-5 | - | TRBV5-5 | CASSFEVAGGWQETQYF | TGTGCCAGCAGCTTTGAGGTAGCGGGGGGGTGGCAAGAGACCCAGTACTTC
- | TRBJ2-7 | - | TRBV20-1 | CSAQVYDRNPYEQYF | TGCAGTGCCCAAGTATATGACAGAAACCCCTACGAGCAGTACTTC
- | TRBJ2-7 | - | TRBV5-1 | CASSQGGGYYEQYF | TGCGCCAGCAGCCAGGGCGGAGGGTATTACGAGCAGTACTTC
TRBD1 | TRBJ2-5 | many | TRBV6-2/TRBV6-3 | CASSLGTGGRETQYF | TGTGCCAGCAGCCTCGGGACAGGGGGCCGGGAGACCCAGTACTTC
- | TRBJ2-7 | few | TRBV10-3 | CAISPSLIEQYF | TGTGCCATCAGTCCCTCCCTTATAGAGCAGTACTTC
- | TRBJ2-7 | few | TRBV7-2 | CASSLGGMGPYEQYF | TGTGCCAGCAGCTTAGGAGGTATGGGACCCTACGAGCAGTACTTC
- | TRBJ1-1 | few | TRBV5-1 | CASRLAGNTEAFF | TGCGCCAGCAGGCTCGCAGGGAACACTGAAGCTTTCTTT
TRBD2 | TRBJ2-7 | many | TRBV5-1 | CASSFDSGAGEQYF | TGCGCCAGCAGCTTTGACAGCGGGGCTGGCGAGCAGTACTTC
TRBD2 | TRBJ2-1 | - | TRBV7-6 | CASSLAGGGIDEQFF | TGTGCCAGCAGCTTAGCGGGCGGGGGGATAGATGAGCAGTTCTTC
- | TRBJ2-5 | - | TRBV12-3/TRBV12-4 | CASSFLAWETQYF | TGTGCCAGCAGTTTCCTAGCGTGGGAGACCCAGTACTTC
- | TRBJ2-7 | - | TRBV12-3/TRBV12-4 | CASSYPGATYEQYF | TGTGCCAGCAGTTACCCGGGGGCGACCTACGAGCAGTACTTC
- | TRBJ1-1 | - | TRBV5-1 | CSSSFLGTEAFF | TGCTCCAGCAGCTTCCTAGGGACTGAAGCTTTCTTT
TRBD2 | TRBJ2-7 | few | TRBV10-2 | CASSESWTSGGYEQYF | TGCGCCAGCAGTGAGTCCTGGACTAGCGGGGGCTACGAGCAGTACTTC
- | TRBJ2-3 | few | TRBV7-2 | CASSLIKGYSTDTQYF | TGTGCCAGCAGCTTAATTAAAGGGTACTCCACAGATACGCAGTATTTT
TRBD1 | TRBJ2-7 | - | TRBV6-1 | CASRTVLGQDSYEQYF | TGTGCCAGCAGGACCGTGCTTGGACAGGACTCCTACGAGCAGTACTTC
- | TRBJ2-1 | - | TRBV6-4 | CASSWGINNEQFF | TGTGCCAGCAGTTGGGGCATTAACAATGAGCAGTTCTTC
- | TRBJ2-1 | - | TRBV20-1 | CSATRGGSLPNDEQFF | TGCAGTGCTACTCGAGGGGGAAGTCTTCCGAACGATGAGCAGTTCTTC
- | TRBJ1-1 | - | TRBV19 | CASRIVPAPSTEAFF | TGTGCCAGTAGGATTGTACCGGCTCCAAGCACTGAAGCTTTCTTT
- | TRBJ1-6 | - | TRBV9 | CASSVSMGAGSPLHF | TGTGCCAGCAGCGTATCGATGGGGGCGGGCTCACCCCTCCACTTT
- | TRBJ2-7 | - | TRBV5-1 | CASSPGGSLGYEQYF | TGCGCCAGCAGCCCGGGTGGCAGTTTAGGGTACGAGCAGTACTTC
TRBD1 | TRBJ2-1 | - | TRBV2 | CASIDWTGGNEQFF | TGTGCCAGCATCGACTGGACAGGGGGTAATGAGCAGTTCTTC
TRBD1 | TRBJ1-4 | once | TRBV20-1 | CSAWQGAGGISEKLFF | TGCAGTGCTTGGCAGGGGGCGGGGGGGATATCTGAAAAACTGTTTTTT
- | TRBJ1-1 | - | TRBV15 | CATSRAPNTEAFF | TGTGCCACCAGCAGAGCGCCGAACACTGAAGCTTTCTTT
- | TRBJ1-4 | - | TRBV4-3 | CASSQAERGNEKLFF | TGCGCCAGCAGCCAGGCAGAGAGGGGCAATGAAAAACTGTTTTTT
- | TRBJ2-3 | - | TRBV25-1 | CASSEVTQYF | TGTGCCAGCAGTGAAGTTACGCAGTATTTT
TRBD2 | TRBJ2-1 | - | TRBV20-1 | CSARGLADYNEQFF | TGCAGTGCTAGAGGGCTAGCGGACTACAATGAGCAGTTCTTC
- | TRBJ2-5 | few | TRBV6-2/TRBV6-3 | CASSYRMGGQETQYF | TGTGCCAGCAGTTACAGGATGGGGGGACAAGAGACCCAGTACTTC
- | TRBJ2-2 | - | TRBV20-1 | CSARDPHRGGHTGELFF | TGCAGTGCTAGAGACCCTCACAGAGGGGGGCACACCGGGGAGCTGTTTTTT
TRBD2 | TRBJ2-1 | - | TRBV7-9 | CASSLGVTSGTNEQFF | TGTGCCAGCAGCTTAGGGGTTACTAGCGGGACGAATGAGCAGTTCTTC
TRBD2 | TRBJ2-5 | few | TRBV6-4 | CASSRLAGQETQYF | TGTGCCAGCTCTCGACTAGCGGGGCAAGAGACCCAGTACTTC
- | TRBJ1-4 | - | TRBV7-2 | CASSFTGNEKLFF | TGTGCCAGCAGCTTCACAGGAAATGAAAAACTGTTTTTT
TRBD2 | TRBJ2-2 | - | TRBV5-4 | CASSLAGGWTGELFF | TGTGCCAGCAGCTTAGCGGGGGGTTGGACCGGGGAGCTGTTTTTT
- | TRBJ1-2 | - | TRBV5-1 | CASSPLTGTYGYTF | TGCGCCAGCAGCCCACTCACCGGGACCTATGGCTACACCTTC
- | TRBJ2-3 | - | TRBV27 | CASSRRAKVMDPQYF | TGTGCCAGCAGTCGCCGGGCCAAGGTGATGGATCCGCAGTATTTT
- | TRBJ1-2 | - | TRBV12-3/TRBV12-4 | CASSLGRDSLLYGYTF | TGTGCCAGCAGTTTAGGACGGGACTCCCTACTCTATGGCTACACCTTC
- | TRBJ2-5 | - | TRBV28 | CATLGLTDETQYF | TGTGCCACCCTCGGACTGACTGATGAGACCCAGTACTTC
TRBD2 | TRBJ2-1 | - | TRBV3-1 | CASSPSGGGINEQFF | TGTGCCAGCAGTCCTAGCGGGGGGGGAATCAATGAGCAGTTCTTC
TRBD2 | TRBJ2-7 | - | TRBV20-1 | CSAPGTSGGVSYEQYF | TGCAGTGCGCCCGGGACTAGCGGGGGCGTCTCCTACGAGCAGTACTTC
TRBD1 | TRBJ1-2 | - | TRBV5-5 | CASSLEGAYGYTF | TGTGCCAGCAGCTTGGAGGGGGCATATGGCTACACCTTC
- | TRBJ2-7 | once | TRBV6-5 | CASSFPDRVKPYEQYF | TGTGCCAGCAGTTTCCCCGACCGGGTCAAACCCTACGAGCAGTACTTC
- | TRBJ1-4 | - | TRBV20-1 | CSASTGAGEKLFF | TGCAGTGCTAGTACTGGGGCGGGGGAAAAACTGTTTTTT
- | TRBJ2-1 | - | TRBV20-1 | CSASFPGEVNEQFF | TGCAGTGCTAGCTTCCCCGGGGAGGTGAATGAGCAGTTCTTC
- | TRBJ1-1 | - | TRBV7-9 | CASSVTARDPNLKAFF | TGTGCCAGCAGCGTGACAGCTCGCGACCCGAATTTGAAAGCTTTCTTT
- | TRBJ2-1 | - | TRBV7-6 | CASSTRQGGYNEQFF | TGTGCCAGCAGCACCAGACAGGGAGGCTACAATGAGCAGTTCTTC
- | TRBJ2-7 | - | TRBV3-1 | CASSPLQGKHEQYF | TGTGCCAGCAGCCCCCTGCAAGGGAAACACGAGCAGTACTTC
TRBD2 | TRBJ2-5 | - | TRBV4-2 | CASSLNLAEETQYF | TGTGCCAGCAGCCTCAATCTAGCGGAAGAGACCCAGTACTTC
TRBD1 | TRBJ1-5 | - | TRBV4-1 | CASSQVNTGGVQPQHF | TGCGCCAGCAGCCAAGTAAACACAGGGGGCGTTCAGCCCCAGCATTTT
- | TRBJ2-3 | - | TRBV5-6 | CASSFRGVTDTQYF | TGTGCCAGCAGCTTTCGCGGGGTCACAGATACGCAGTATTTT